The T cell receptor (beta chain) under discussion was sequenced for a study of blood T cell repertoires in COVID-19 (TCRdb year 2020). The study in broad terms: The collaborator samples originated in the United States, Italy and Spain and spanned the acute and convalescent phases of COVID-19. The material from the prospective study consisted of cDNA or gDNA derived from T cells, B-cell-depleted T cells, or PBMCs. The dataset comprised deeply sampled blood TCRbeta repertoires from subjects exposed to, actively infected with, or recovered from COVID-19. The repertoires were released in a freely available public database meant as a resource for research on the immune response to SARS-CoV-2. The samples were drawn from the first 160 participants of the ongoing ImmuneRACE study and from under 1,500 subjects provided by 6 global collaborators. Nearly every sample came with metadata listing a de-identified subject ID, COVID-19 status, age in years and sex. HLA class I and class II types, where available, came from metadata supplied by the sample provider rather than from assay-based typing. What the study reported, not specific to this receptor: How much clinical and demographic metadata was included differed by source and by participant, and the metadata was provided uncurated.

TCRbeta CDR3 regions were amplified from genomic DNA using the immunoSEQ Assay, a bias-controlled multiplex PCR. The study's own analysis went as follows. Within the assay, amplification of reference gene primers was used to estimate how many nucleated cells each sample contained. To quantify the absolute abundance of each unique TCRbeta CDR3 rearrangement, sequence reads were collapsed and filtered. For each sample, productive Simpson clonality was calculated by taking the square root of Simpson's diversity index across productive rearrangements. Held by TCRdb, this immuneACCESS table contains in-frame sequences only and omits some clones. Under half of the omission traces to an unresolved V gene where checked; the cause of the rest is unknown. V and J calls and clone size are those listed in that table; D and trimming were worked out from the DNA. The sample table records tens of thousands of clones; 85% to 90% of these occur just once. Approximately 10% of the sample rests with the top ten.

From cysteine to phenylalanine, the CDR3 is 14 amino acids long. Of all the DNA, just the CDR3 is kept, 42 bases in frame from base 1. Sequences WNHNN (CDR1) and SYGVQD (CDR2) are obtained from the germline V gene (reference sequence). The germline ends are 17 bases apart after V is trimmed by 8 bases and J by 3 bases. Remarks on this clone: Its target antigen remains unknown. The record has no base qualities; no much larger clone is one base away.

Each collaborating institution followed its own protocols to collect whole blood in K2EDTA tubes. For TCRbeta analysis, collaborators shipped samples as frozen whole blood, isolated PBMCs, or DNA extracted from either of those sample types. This TCR derives from a man older than 75 with active or convalescent COVID-19. The material sequenced was peripheral blood. The rearrangement joined TRBV10-1 to TRBJ2-7, with TRBD1 as a weak D call on 6 bases. The DNA sequence is as follows: TGCGCCAGCGACAGGACAGCGGAGAACTACGAGCAGTACTTC. This sequence encodes CASDRTAENYEQYF.